This T cell receptor (beta chain) emerged from a study of CD8 T cells in Susac syndrome. General study findings and limits: As acknowledged by the study, its TCR sequencing and HLA analysis included a relatively small number of individuals.

Worth noting for this clonotype: Antigen specificity is unknown.

The multiple sclerosis controls were treatment-naive patients, and their relapsing-remitting disease was stable or active. Germline V lookup: CDR1 MDHEN, CDR2 SYDVKM. Losses at the gene ends were 3 bases for V and 2 bases for J; bases not matched to a gene: 7. This CDR3 comprises 15 residues. Reverse transcription of roughly 0.5 to 1 ug RNA was carried out with random hexamers. Each CDR3 protein is one row after TCRdb ran MiXCR on the immunoSEQ multiplex PCR reads. The profile shows 150,000 to 200,000 distinct CDR3 sequences, 85% to 95% of them singletons. Sequenced sample: CD8+ T cells from PBMCs. The rearrangement uses TRBV28 and TRBJ2-7, with 7 bases matching TRBD1. This TCR was sampled from a human donor with multiple sclerosis. The CDR3 DNA is TGTGCCAGCAGTTTCTACAGGGGCTCCACCTACGAGCAGTACTTC. This gives the protein CASSFYRGSTYEQYF.